This TCR beta chain was recovered during a study of T cells in Graves' hyperthyroidism and ophthalmopathy. The length of the CDR3 is 14 residues. Trimming cost V 6 bases and J 10 bases, with 16 bases left between them. CDR1 SNHLY and CDR2 FYNNEI come from the germline V gene. It was RNA transcripts that yielded the amplified TCR beta CDR3 regions. Using the HTBI primer set, a first-round RT-PCR was run on the TCR CDR3. TCRdb re-analysed the multiplex PCR reads in MiXCR, keeping a single row per CDR3 protein. The sample yields a few hundred thousand distinct CDR3 sequences, 40% to 55% seen once. There are many counts of this clonotype.

The material sequenced was peripheral blood or thyroid tissue (not recorded which). The chain has TRBV2 and TRBJ1-6; possibly TRBD1 for D (6 bases). The clonotype originates from a woman between 18 and 29 years old with Graves' hyperthyroidism. This CDR3 reads CASSTGFSGSPLHF. The CDR3 nucleotides are TGTGCCAGCAGCACAGGGTTTTCAGGCTCACCCCTCCACTTT.